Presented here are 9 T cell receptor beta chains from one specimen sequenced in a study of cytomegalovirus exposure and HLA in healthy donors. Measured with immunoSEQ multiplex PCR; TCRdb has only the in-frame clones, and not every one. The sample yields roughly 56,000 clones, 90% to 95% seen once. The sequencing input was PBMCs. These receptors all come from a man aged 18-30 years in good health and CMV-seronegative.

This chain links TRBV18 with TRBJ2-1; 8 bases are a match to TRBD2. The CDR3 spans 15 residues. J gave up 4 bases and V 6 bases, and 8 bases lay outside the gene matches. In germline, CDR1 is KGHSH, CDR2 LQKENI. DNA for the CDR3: TGTGCCAGCTCTAGCGGGACTTACGCTTACAATGAGCAGTTCTTC. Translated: CASSSGTYAYNEQFF.

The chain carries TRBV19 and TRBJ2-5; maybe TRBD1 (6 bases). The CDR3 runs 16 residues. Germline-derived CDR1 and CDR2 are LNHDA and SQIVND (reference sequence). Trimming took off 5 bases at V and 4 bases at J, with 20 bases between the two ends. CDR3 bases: TGTGCCAGTAGTCCGACCCAGGGGTATGGGCGAGAGACCCAGTACTTC. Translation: CASSPTQGYGRETQYF.

The CDR3 bases are TGTGCCAGTGAGAGGAAGGAGACAGATACGCAGTATTTT. Encoded protein: CASERKETDTQYF. The chain employs TRBV6-1 and TRBJ2-3; D is ambiguous. There are 13 residues in the CDR3. Between the trimmed V and J ends, which lost 9 bases and 3 bases, there was a span of 13 bases. Germline V gene data show CDR1 as MNHNS and CDR2 as SASEGT.

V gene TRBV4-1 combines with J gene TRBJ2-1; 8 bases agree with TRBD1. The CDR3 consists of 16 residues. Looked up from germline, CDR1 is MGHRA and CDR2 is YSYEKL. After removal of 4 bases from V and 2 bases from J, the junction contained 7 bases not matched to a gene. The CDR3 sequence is CASSRPQGDPYNEQFF. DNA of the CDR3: TGCGCCAGCAGCCGACCACAGGGGGACCCCTACAATGAGCAGTTCTTC.

The CDR3 sequence is CASSYGENTEAFF. CDR3 DNA sequence: TGTGCCAGCAGTTATGGAGAGAACACTGAAGCTTTCTTT. V usage is TRBV27 and J usage is TRBJ1-1; D uncertain. This CDR3 has 13 residues. Germline-derived CDR1 and CDR2 are MNHEY and SMNVEV (reference sequence). V was pared by 4 bases and J by 1 base, with 7 bases between.

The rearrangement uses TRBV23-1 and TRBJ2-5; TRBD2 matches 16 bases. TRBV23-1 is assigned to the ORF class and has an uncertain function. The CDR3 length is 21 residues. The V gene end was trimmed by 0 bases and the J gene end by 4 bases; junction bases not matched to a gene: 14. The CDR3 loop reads CASSQSDPGLAGGPWRETQYF. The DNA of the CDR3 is TGCGCCAGCAGTCAATCCGATCCGGGACTAGCGGGAGGGCCGTGGAGAGAGACCCAGTACTTC.

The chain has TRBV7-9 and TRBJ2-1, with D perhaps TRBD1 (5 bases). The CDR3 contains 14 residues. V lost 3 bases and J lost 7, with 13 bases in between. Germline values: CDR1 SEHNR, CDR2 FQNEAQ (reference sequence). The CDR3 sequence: CASSLATDRNEQFF. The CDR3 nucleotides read TGTGCCAGCAGCTTGGCGACAGATCGAAATGAGCAGTTCTTC.

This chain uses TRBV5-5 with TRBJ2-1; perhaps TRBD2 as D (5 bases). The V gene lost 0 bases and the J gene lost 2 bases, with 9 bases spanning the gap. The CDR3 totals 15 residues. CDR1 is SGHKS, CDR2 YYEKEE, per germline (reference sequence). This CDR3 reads CASSLEAGAYNEQFF. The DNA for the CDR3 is TGTGCCAGCAGCTTGGAGGCCGGGGCCTACAATGAGCAGTTCTTC.

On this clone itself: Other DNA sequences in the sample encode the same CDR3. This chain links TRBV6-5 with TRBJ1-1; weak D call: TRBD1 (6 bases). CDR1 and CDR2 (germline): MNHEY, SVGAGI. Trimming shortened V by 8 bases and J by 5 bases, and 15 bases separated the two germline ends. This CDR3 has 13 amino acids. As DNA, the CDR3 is TGTGCCAGCTCGCCAGGGGCAAATACTGAAGCTTTCTTT. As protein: CASSPGANTEAFF.